This T cell receptor (beta chain) was sequenced for a study of CD8 T cells in ankylosing spondylitis. TCRdb re-called the 5' RACE reads through MiXCR, storing one row per CDR3 protein. The profile shows under 450,000 distinct CDR3 sequences, more than 20% of them singletons. The CDR3 has 14 amino acids. CDR1 and CDR2 (germline): MGHRA, YSYEKL. Trimming took off 0 bases at V and 10 bases at J, with 13 bases between the two ends. Sequenced material: blood, either unsorted or a sorted T cell fraction (not recorded which). This clonotype was sampled from a male donor with ankylosing spondylitis or in good health (not recorded which). The chain recombines TRBV4-1 with TRBJ2-1; tentatively, D is TRBD2 (6 bases). The CDR3 spells CASSQDPRLEEQFF. In DNA, the CDR3 is TGCGCCAGCAGCCAAGATCCCAGACTAGAAGAGCAGTTCTTC.